The next 9 T cell receptor beta chains were all read from a single sample in a study of T-cell reconstitution after alpha-beta-depleted transplantation in children. Unique molecular identifiers were used to barcode this TCRbeta library. TCRdb re-derived calls from the PCR reads in MiXCR, one entry per CDR3 protein. The sample comprises hundreds of thousands of distinct CDR3 sequences, 13% of which are singletons, and 2% to 2.5% rests with the top ten. The sample was PBMCs, mostly from graft donor cells, taken 360 days after TCRalphabeta/CD19-depleted stem cell transplant. The receptors here all came from a male patient younger than 18 who had a stem cell transplant for acute myeloid leukemia, so the T cells may come from the graft donor.

In this sample, this clonotype turned up a few times. V is TRBV12-3 or TRBV12-4 and J is TRBJ2-3; D not resolved. Trimming took 6 bases from V and 7 from J, leaving 11 bases between them. The CDR3 loop spans 12 amino acids. The CDR3 loop is CASSQSANTQYF. Here the CDR3 DNA reads TGTGCCAGCAGCCAGTCAGCCAATACGCAGTATTTT.

A few counts support this clonotype. In DNA, the CDR3 is TGTGCCAGCAGTCAGACAGGGGTGGCTTCTGGGGCCAACGTCCTGACTTTC. It yields the protein CASSQTGVASGANVLTF. This chain uses TRBV12-3 or TRBV12-4 with TRBJ2-6; TRBD1 matches at 8 bases. The V gene end was trimmed by 5 bases and the J gene end by 1 base; junction bases not matched to a gene: 7. The CDR3 runs to 17 residues.

This clonotype has only a few counts. The rearrangement links TRBV7-3 to TRBJ2-1; 8 bases are a match to TRBD2. Unmatched junction bases numbered 5, after V lost 1 base and J lost 3 bases. CDR3 length: 16 amino acids. CDR1 and CDR2 (germline): SGHTA, FQGTGA. CDR3 amino acids: CASSLIVAGRYNEQFF. CDR3 DNA: TGTGCCAGCAGCTTAATAGTAGCGGGACGCTACAATGAGCAGTTCTTC.

This clonotype was seen repeatedly, ten times or more. The rearrangement joins TRBV29-1 to TRBJ2-2, with D perhaps TRBD1 or TRBD2 (5 bases each). V lost 5 bases, J lost 6 bases, and 19 bases lay in between. The germline V gene encodes CDR1 SQVTM and CDR2 ANQGSEA. CDR3 length: 15 residues. In DNA form, the CDR3 reads TGCAGCGTTTCGGGCCGGAGAGTGGGGGCCGGGGAGCTGTTTTTT. This translates into CSVSGRRVGAGELFF.

As for this clonotype: The junction shows a germline mismatch at one end, possibly a read error. This chain's CDR3 is CASSQGLASGPRDF. The CDR3, as DNA: TGTGCCAGCAGCCAGGGACTAGCTTCAGGCCCCAGGGACTTC. The V gene is TRBV11-2, the J gene TRBJ2-1, with 9 bases aligning to TRBD2. The CDR3 has 14 amino acids. The germline gives CDR1 SGHAT, CDR2 FQNNGV. Looking up the rest from reference TRBV11-2 and TRBJ2-1 gives the full variable domain: EAGVAQSPRYKIIEKRQSVAFWCNPISGHATLYWYQQILGQGPKLLIQFQNNGVVDDSQLPKDRFSAERLKGVDSTLKIQPAKLEDSAVYLCASSQGLASGPRDFGPGTRLTVL.

The chain carries TRBV7-9 and TRBJ2-7; D may match TRBD1 or TRBD2 (6 bases each). Germline V gene data show CDR1 as SEHNR and CDR2 as FQNEAQ (reference sequence). Trimming stripped 3 bases from V and 2 bases from J, with 14 bases between. CDR3 length: 15 amino acids. The CDR3 DNA reads as TGTGCCAGCAGCTTTGAGGAGGGGGGAGCCTACGAGCAGTACTTC. Protein product: CASSFEEGGAYEQYF.

This clonotype was detected many times. The chain carries TRBV9 and TRBJ2-7, with TRBD2 matching over 7 bases. The CDR3 is made up of 16 amino acids. The germline gives CDR1 SGDLS, CDR2 YYNGEE. Germline trimming cut 1 base from V and 1 base from J; bases unmatched to any gene: 8. In DNA, the CDR3 is TGTGCCAGCAGCGTATGGGCTAGCGGACTTTCCTACGAGCAGTACTTC. Translated, it gives CASSVWASGLSYEQYF.

There are many counts of this clonotype. V gene TRBV29-1 combines with J gene TRBJ2-1; either TRBD1 or TRBD2 may supply D (5 bases each). The CDR3 totals 12 residues. The germline V and J ends were trimmed by 7 bases and 7 bases, with 14 bases remaining between them. Germline CDR1 is SQVTM and CDR2 is ANQGSEA. CDR3: CSGCVGDNEQFF. The CDR3 DNA sequence: TGCAGCGGTTGTGTGGGGGATAATGAGCAGTTCTTC.

The gene calls are TRBV5-6 and TRBJ2-3; weak D call: TRBD2 (6 bases). V was trimmed by 1 base and J by 5 bases, leaving 14 bases between them. Per germline, CDR1 SGHDT and CDR2 YYEEEE. The CDR3 covers 15 residues. CDR3 DNA sequence: TGTGCCAGCAGCTTGTACGGGACTCCGGGAGATACGCAGTATTTT. Translation: CASSLYGTPGDTQYF.